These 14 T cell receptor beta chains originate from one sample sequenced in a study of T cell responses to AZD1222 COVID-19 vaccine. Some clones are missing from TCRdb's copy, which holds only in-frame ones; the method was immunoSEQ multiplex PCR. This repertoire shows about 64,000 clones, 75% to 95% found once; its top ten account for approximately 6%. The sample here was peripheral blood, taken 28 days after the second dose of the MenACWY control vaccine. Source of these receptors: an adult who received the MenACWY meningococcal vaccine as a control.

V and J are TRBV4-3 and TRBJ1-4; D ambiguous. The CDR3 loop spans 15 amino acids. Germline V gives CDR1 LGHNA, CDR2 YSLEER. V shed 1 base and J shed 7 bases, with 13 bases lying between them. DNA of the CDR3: TGCGCCAGCAGCCAAGTGGGCAGCGGTGGTGAAAAACTGTTTTTT. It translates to CASSQVGSGGEKLFF.

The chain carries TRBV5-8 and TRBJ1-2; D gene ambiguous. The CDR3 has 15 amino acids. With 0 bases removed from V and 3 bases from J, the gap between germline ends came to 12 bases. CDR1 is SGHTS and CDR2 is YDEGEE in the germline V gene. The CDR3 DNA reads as TGTGCCAGCAGCTTGGAGAAGGGTTCTTACTATGGCTACACCTTC. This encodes CASSLEKGSYYGYTF.

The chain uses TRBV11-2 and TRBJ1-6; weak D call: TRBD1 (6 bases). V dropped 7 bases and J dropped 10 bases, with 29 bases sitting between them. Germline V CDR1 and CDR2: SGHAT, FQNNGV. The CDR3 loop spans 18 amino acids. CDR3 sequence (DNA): TGTGCCAGCACCATCACCCCTCGGGACATTGGTCTAGCATCACCCCTCCACTTT. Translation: CASTITPRDIGLASPLHF.

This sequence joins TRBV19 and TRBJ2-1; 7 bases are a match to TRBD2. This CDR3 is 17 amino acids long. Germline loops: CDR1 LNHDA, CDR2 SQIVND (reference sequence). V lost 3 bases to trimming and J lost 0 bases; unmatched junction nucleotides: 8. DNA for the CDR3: TGTGCCAGTAGTATTGGGCTAGCGGTTAGCTCCTACAATGAGCAGTTCTTC. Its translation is CASSIGLAVSSYNEQFF.

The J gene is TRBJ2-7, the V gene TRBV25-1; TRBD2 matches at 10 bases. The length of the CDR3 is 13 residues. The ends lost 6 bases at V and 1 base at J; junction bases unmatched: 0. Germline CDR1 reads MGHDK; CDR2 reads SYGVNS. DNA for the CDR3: TGTGCCAGCAGGACTAGCGGGTCCTACGAGCAGTACTTC. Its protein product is CASRTSGSYEQYF.

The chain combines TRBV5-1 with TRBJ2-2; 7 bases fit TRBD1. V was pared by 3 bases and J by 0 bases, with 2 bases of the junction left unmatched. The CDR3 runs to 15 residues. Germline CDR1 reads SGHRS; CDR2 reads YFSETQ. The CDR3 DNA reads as TGCGCCAGCAGCTCGACAGGGCCGAACACCGGGGAGCTGTTTTTT. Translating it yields CASSSTGPNTGELFF.

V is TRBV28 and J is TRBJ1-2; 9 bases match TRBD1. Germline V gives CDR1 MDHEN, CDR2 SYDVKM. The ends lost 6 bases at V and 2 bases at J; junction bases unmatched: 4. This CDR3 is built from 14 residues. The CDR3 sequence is CASRGQGKNYGYTF. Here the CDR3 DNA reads TGTGCCAGCAGGGGACAGGGAAAGAACTATGGCTACACCTTC.

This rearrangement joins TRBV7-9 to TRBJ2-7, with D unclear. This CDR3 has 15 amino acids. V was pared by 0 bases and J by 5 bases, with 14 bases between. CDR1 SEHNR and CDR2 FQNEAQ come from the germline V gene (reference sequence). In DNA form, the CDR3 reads TGTGCCAGCAGCTTAGCGGGCCCCCCGTCCAACGAGCAGTACTTC. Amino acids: CASSLAGPPSNEQYF.

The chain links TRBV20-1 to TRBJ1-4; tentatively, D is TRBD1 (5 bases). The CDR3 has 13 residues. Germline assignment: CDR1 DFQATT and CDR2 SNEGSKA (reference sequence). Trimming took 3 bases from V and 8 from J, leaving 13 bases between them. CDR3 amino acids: CSASQGIREKLFF. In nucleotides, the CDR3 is TGCAGTGCTAGTCAGGGAATCAGGGAAAAACTGTTTTTT.

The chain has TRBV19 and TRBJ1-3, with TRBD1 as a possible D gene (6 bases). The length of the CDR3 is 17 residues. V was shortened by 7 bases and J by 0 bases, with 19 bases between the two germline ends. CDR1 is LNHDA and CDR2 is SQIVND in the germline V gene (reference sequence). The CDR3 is CASTLGAEPNSGNTIYF. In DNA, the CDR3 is TGTGCCAGTACTCTGGGGGCAGAACCCAACTCTGGAAACACCATATATTTT.

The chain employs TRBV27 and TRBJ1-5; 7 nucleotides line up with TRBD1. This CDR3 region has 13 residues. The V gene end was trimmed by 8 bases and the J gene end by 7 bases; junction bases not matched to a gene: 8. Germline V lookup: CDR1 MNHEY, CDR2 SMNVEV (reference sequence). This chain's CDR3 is CASPRRGRQPQHF. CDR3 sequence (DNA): TGTGCCAGCCCCAGGAGGGGGCGGCAGCCCCAGCATTTT.

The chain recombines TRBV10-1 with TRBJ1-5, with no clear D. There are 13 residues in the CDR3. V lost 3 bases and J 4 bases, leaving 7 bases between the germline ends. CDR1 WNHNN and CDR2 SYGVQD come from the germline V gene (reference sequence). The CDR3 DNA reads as TGCGCCAGCAGTGAAGACTTTAATCAGCCCCAGCATTTT. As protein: CASSEDFNQPQHF.

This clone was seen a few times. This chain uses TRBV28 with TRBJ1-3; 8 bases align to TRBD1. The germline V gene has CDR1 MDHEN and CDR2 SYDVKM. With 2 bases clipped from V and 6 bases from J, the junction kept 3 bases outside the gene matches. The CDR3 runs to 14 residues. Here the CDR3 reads CASSLDQGANTIYF. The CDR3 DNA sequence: TGTGCCAGCAGTTTAGACCAGGGGGCAAACACCATATATTTT.

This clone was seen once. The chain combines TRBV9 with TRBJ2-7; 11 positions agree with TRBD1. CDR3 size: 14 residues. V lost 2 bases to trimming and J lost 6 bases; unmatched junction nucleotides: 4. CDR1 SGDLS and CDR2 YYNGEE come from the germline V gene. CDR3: CASSVGQGAGEQYF. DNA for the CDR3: TGTGCCAGCAGCGTCGGACAGGGGGCTGGCGAGCAGTACTTC.